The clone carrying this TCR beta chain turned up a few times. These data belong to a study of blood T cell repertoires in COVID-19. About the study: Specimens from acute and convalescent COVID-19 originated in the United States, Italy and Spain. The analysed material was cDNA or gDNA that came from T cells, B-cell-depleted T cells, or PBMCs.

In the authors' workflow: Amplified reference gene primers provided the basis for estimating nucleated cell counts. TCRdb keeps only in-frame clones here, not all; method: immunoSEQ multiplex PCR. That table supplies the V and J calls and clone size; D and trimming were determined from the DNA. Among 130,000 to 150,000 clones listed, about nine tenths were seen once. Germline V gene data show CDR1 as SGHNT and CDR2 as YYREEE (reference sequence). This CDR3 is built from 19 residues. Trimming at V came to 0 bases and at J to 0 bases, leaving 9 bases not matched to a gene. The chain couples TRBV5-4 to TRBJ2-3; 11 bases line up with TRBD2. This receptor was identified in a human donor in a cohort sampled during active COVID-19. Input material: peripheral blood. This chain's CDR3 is CASSLEGLAGGYSTDTQYF. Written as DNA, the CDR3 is TGTGCCAGCAGCTTGGAAGGTCTAGCGGGGGGCTATAGCACAGATACGCAGTATTTT.